This entry lists 25 T cell receptor beta chains sequenced from one sample in a study of Ad26.COV2.S vaccination and SARS-CoV-2 variants. Sequencing was performed with immunoSEQ multiplex PCR; in TCRdb, only in-frame clones are kept and a portion is missing. The repertoire consists of some 340,000 clones, with approximately 86% occurring once and the leading ten covering under 2.5%. The treatment denotes: roughly 18 received Ad26.COV2.S at low or high dose, single or two shots; about 5 received placebo; per-sample allocation not given. Each sample was drawn 63 days after the first injection (of vaccine or placebo). This specimen was peripheral blood, taken in a trial of Ad26.COV2.S vaccine versus placebo. The origin of the receptors is a person between 18 and 65 years old who received the Ad26.COV2.S COVID-19 vaccine or a placebo.

V usage is TRBV5-6 and J usage is TRBJ2-1; 7 bases agree with TRBD2. Trimming removed 7 bases from V and 6 bases from J; junction bases left unmatched: 7. This CDR3 is 13 amino acids long. The germline V gene has CDR1 SGHDT and CDR2 YYEEEE. This chain's CDR3 is CASDWGGINEQFF. The CDR3 coding sequence is TGTGCCAGCGACTGGGGGGGAATCAATGAGCAGTTCTTC.

The CDR3 sequence is CASSAYNSPLHF. DNA of the CDR3: TGTGCCAGTAGTGCGTATAATTCACCCCTCCACTTT. The rearrangement links TRBV19 to TRBJ1-6; no firm D call. Trimming took 5 bases from V and 4 from J, leaving 3 bases between them. Germline CDR1 reads LNHDA; CDR2 reads SQIVND (reference sequence). The CDR3 consists of 12 residues. Complete variable domain (other parts from reference TRBV19 and TRBJ1-6): DGGITQSPKYLFRKEGQNVTLSCEQNLNHDAMYWYRQDPGQGLRLIYYSQIVNDFQKGDIAEGYSVSREKKESFPLTVTSAQKNPTAFYLCASSAYNSPLHFGNGTRLTVT.

V usage is TRBV5-6 and J usage is TRBJ2-7, with D possibly matching TRBD1 (5 bases). The CDR3 length is 14 residues. Trimming stripped 4 bases from V and 2 bases from J, with 13 bases between. Germline CDR1 is SGHDT and CDR2 is YYEEEE. The CDR3: CASSLRAGTYEQYF. In DNA, the CDR3 is TGTGCCAGCAGCCTTCGGGCAGGGACCTACGAGCAGTACTTC.

About this clone itself: Compared with germline, one end of the junction differs, possibly owing to a read error. The J gene is TRBJ2-7, the V gene TRBV28, with D tentatively TRBD1 (6 bases). CDR1 and CDR2 from the germline V gene are MDHEN and SYDVKM. The CDR3 is 11 amino acids. CDR3 in DNA: TGTGCCAGCAGTTCCTTAAGGGGGTATTTCTTC. Protein product: CASSSLRGYFF.

This chain uses TRBV2 with TRBJ2-5, with D possibly matching TRBD1 (7 bases). CDR1 and CDR2 (germline): SNHLY, FYNNEI. The V and J ends lost 6 bases and 5 bases respectively, with 19 bases between them. This CDR3 is built from 15 residues. CDR3 region: CASSPGPRGAETQYF. The CDR3 region has the DNA TGTGCCAGCAGCCCGGGACCCAGGGGGGCGGAGACCCAGTACTTC.

This chain connects TRBV5-6 to TRBJ1-2; D gene unclear. Germline lookup yields CDR1 SGHDT and CDR2 YYEEEE. The V end lost 0 bases, the J end lost 4 bases, and 7 bases lay between the germline ends. This CDR3 has 13 residues. The DNA of the CDR3 is TGTGCCAGCAGCTTGGGGGAGAGCTATGGCTACACCTTC. Translated, it gives CASSLGESYGYTF. The full variable domain, rest sourced from reference TRBV5-6 and TRBJ1-2, is DAGVTQSPTHLIKTRGQQVTLRCSPKSGHDTVSWYQQALGQGPQFIFQYYEEEERQRGNFPDRFSGHQFPNYSSELNVNALLLGDSALYLCASSLGESYGYTFGSGTRLTVV.

The V call is TRBV11-3, the J call TRBJ1-1, with 10 bases identical to TRBD1. This CDR3 has 18 residues. V was clipped by 4 bases and J by 4 bases; unmatched bases: 15. Germline V gene lookup returns CDR1 SGHNT and CDR2 YENEEA. CDR3: CASSSPTTGGGLGTEAFF. The CDR3 DNA reads as TGTGCCAGCAGCTCGCCAACGACAGGGGGCGGGTTGGGCACTGAAGCTTTCTTT.

The V call is TRBV5-1, the J call TRBJ1-1; D is possibly TRBD1 (5 bases). Trimming shortened V by 4 bases and J by 2 bases, and 9 bases separated the two germline ends. The length of the CDR3 is 13 residues. The germline CDR1 and CDR2 sequences are SGHRS and YFSETQ. Here the CDR3 DNA reads TGCGCCAGCAGCACGACAGTTAACACTGAAGCTTTCTTT. The encoded protein is CASSTTVNTEAFF.

The chain carries TRBV7-9 and TRBJ2-7; D might be TRBD1 or TRBD2, each matching 6 bases. This CDR3 is built from 15 residues. Trimming pared 4 bases from V and 0 bases from J, leaving 13 bases between. Looked up from germline, CDR1 is SEHNR and CDR2 is FQNEAQ (reference sequence). The CDR3 region has the DNA TGTGCCAGCAGCTCGGAAGGGGGGAGCTCCTACGAGCAGTACTTC. Translating it yields CASSSEGGSSYEQYF.

This sequence joins TRBV11-2 and TRBJ2-3; TRBD1 might be the D (6 bases). V shed 1 base and J shed 3 bases, with 8 bases lying between them. The CDR3 is 14 residues long. The germline V gene encodes CDR1 SGHAT and CDR2 FQNNGV. CDR3 amino acids: CASSLVGGTDTQYF. Written as DNA, the CDR3 is TGTGCCAGCAGCTTAGTAGGGGGAACAGATACGCAGTATTTT.

This rearrangement joins TRBV28 to TRBJ2-3, with D unclear. This CDR3 region has 16 residues. Germline CDR1 reads MDHEN; CDR2 reads SYDVKM. V was trimmed by 4 bases and J by 0 bases, leaving 14 bases between them. This CDR3 reads CASSSLTRSSTDTQYF. The CDR3 DNA sequence: TGTGCCAGCAGTTCCCTGACTCGGTCTAGCACAGATACGCAGTATTTT.

This clone was picked up a small number of times. This rearrangement joins TRBV5-1 to TRBJ1-1; possible D gene TRBD1, 5 bases. V lost 2 bases and J lost 4, with 12 bases in between. This CDR3 is 14 amino acids long. In germline, CDR1 is SGHRS, CDR2 YFSETQ. The CDR3 DNA reads TGCGCCAGCAGCTTAAGAGACAGTTCCACTGAAGCTTTCTTT. It codes for CASSLRDSSTEAFF.

V usage is TRBV12-3 or TRBV12-4 and J usage is TRBJ2-3, with D uncertain. The CDR3 sequence is 13 residues long. Trimming cost V 5 bases and J 5 bases, with 11 bases left between them. In DNA form, the CDR3 reads TGTGCCAGCAGTATGCTCTCGGGAGATACGCAGTATTTT. This gives the protein CASSMLSGDTQYF.

This chain's CDR3 is CASSQARDSPLHF. CDR3 nucleotides: TGTGCCAGCAGCCAAGCCCGGGATTCACCCCTCCACTTT. This chain joins TRBV3-1 (or the pseudogene TRBV3-2) and TRBJ1-6; D gene uncertain. V lost 1 base and J 8 bases, leaving 6 bases between the germline ends. This CDR3 is 13 amino acids long. Germline V lookup: CDR1 LGHDT, CDR2 YNNKEL (reference sequence).

The V and J genes are TRBV28 and TRBJ2-7; no firm D call. Germline assignment: CDR1 MDHEN and CDR2 SYDVKM. This CDR3 is built from 12 residues. V lost 5 bases and J lost 10, with 15 bases in between. CDR3 sequence reads: CASSRAAVTQYF. CDR3 bases: TGTGCCAGCAGTAGGGCAGCAGTAACACAGTACTTC.

The CDR3, as DNA: TGTGCCAGTAGTTGGGGGGCGGCTGGGGCCAACGTCCTGACTTTC. Translation gives CASSWGAAGANVLTF. The chain combines TRBV19 with TRBJ2-6; TRBD1 or TRBD2 may be the D gene (6 bases each). The germline gives CDR1 LNHDA, CDR2 SQIVND (reference sequence). CDR3 length: 15 residues. The V gene lost 5 bases and the J gene lost 2 bases, with 10 bases spanning the gap.

CDR3 sequence reads: CASSQGLSTTQYF. For the CDR3, the DNA is TGCGCCAGCAGCCAAGGACTGTCAACGACCCAGTACTTC. This sequence joins TRBV4-1 and TRBJ2-5; D is undetermined. Between the trimmed V and J ends, which lost 1 base and 7 bases, there was a span of 10 bases. Germline-derived CDR1 and CDR2 are MGHRA and YSYEKL. This CDR3 has 13 amino acids.

V usage is TRBV12-5 and J usage is TRBJ1-5, with a weak D call TRBD1 (6 bases). CDR1 is LGHNT and CDR2 is FRNRAP in the germline V gene. Trimming cost V 5 bases and J 5 bases, with 13 bases left between them. The CDR3 is 14 residues long. CDR3 sequence reads: CASGMGGPDQPQHF. CDR3 DNA sequence: TGTGCTAGTGGTATGGGGGGGCCAGATCAGCCCCAGCATTTT.

This rearrangement joins TRBV18 to TRBJ2-1; the D gene is possibly TRBD2 (5 bases). Trimming removed 2 bases at V and 4 bases at J, with 12 bases between. The germline V gene encodes CDR1 KGHSH and CDR2 LQKENI. The CDR3 spans 15 residues. CDR3 nucleotide sequence: TGTGCCAGCTCACCAGGGAGCTCCCTTTACAATGAGCAGTTCTTC. Translation gives CASSPGSSLYNEQFF.

This clone was seen a few times. V is TRBV18 and J is TRBJ2-7; 7 positions match TRBD1. V was pared by 3 bases and J by 6 bases, with 8 bases of the junction left unmatched. In germline, CDR1 is KGHSH, CDR2 LQKENI. This CDR3 has 14 amino acids. The CDR3 spells CASSPYRDSGEQYF. The CDR3 region has the DNA TGTGCCAGCTCACCGTACCGGGACAGCGGCGAGCAGTACTTC.

Only a few counts were recorded for this clone. The chain has TRBV5-1 and TRBJ2-7, with TRBD2 matching over 7 bases. V was clipped by 0 bases and J by 0 bases; unmatched bases: 9. CDR1 SGHRS and CDR2 YFSETQ come from the germline V gene. The CDR3 spans 17 residues. In nucleotides, the CDR3 is TGCGCCAGCAGCTTGGATTTGGGAGGGGTCCGCTCCTACGAGCAGTACTTC. This encodes CASSLDLGGVRSYEQYF.

The V and J genes are TRBV27 and TRBJ2-2; D may be TRBD1 or TRBD2 (5 bases each). CDR3 length: 17 residues. Per germline, CDR1 MNHEY and CDR2 SMNVEV (reference sequence). The V gene lost 5 bases and the J gene lost 4 bases, with 20 bases spanning the gap. The CDR3 coding sequence is TGTGCCAGCAGTCTCCGGGTCCACCCGAGGGGCACCGGGGAGCTGTTTTTT. It translates to CASSLRVHPRGTGELFF.

This sequence joins TRBV5-1 and TRBJ1-4, with 9 bases identical to TRBD1. The length of the CDR3 is 14 residues. Trimming removed 3 bases from V and 7 bases from J; junction bases left unmatched: 4. Germline CDR1 and CDR2: SGHRS and YFSETQ. The DNA of the CDR3 is TGCGCCAGCAGCTCACAGGGGGCGAGTGAAAAACTGTTTTTT. It codes for CASSSQGASEKLFF.

V is TRBV5-5 and J is TRBJ1-1; a weak D match, TRBD1 (5 bases). Trimming removed 1 base from V and 4 bases from J, with 14 bases in between. CDR3 length: 15 residues. The germline gives CDR1 SGHKS, CDR2 YYEKEE (reference sequence). CDR3 nucleotides: TGTGCCAGCAGCTTGTCGTCCAGGGTGGTCACTGAAGCTTTCTTT. Translation: CASSLSSRVVTEAFF.

The CDR3 region is CASRQKTWDRGRPGYTF. In DNA form, the CDR3 reads TGTGCCAGCAGGCAGAAAACCTGGGACAGGGGGCGCCCTGGCTACACCTTC. This sequence joins TRBV2 and TRBJ1-2; TRBD1 aligns across 12 bases. Trimming took 6 bases from V and 7 from J; bases not matched to a gene: 15. Germline values: CDR1 SNHLY, CDR2 FYNNEI. The CDR3 runs 17 residues. Looking up the rest from reference TRBV2 and TRBJ1-2 gives the full variable domain: EPEVTQTPSHQVTQMGQEVILRCVPISNHLYFYWYRQILGQKVEFLVSFYNNEISEKSEIFDDQFSVERPDGSNFTLKIRSTKLEDSAMYFCASRQKTWDRGRPGYTFGSGTRLTVV.